The rows below give T cell receptor beta chains drawn from one sample of a study of response to subunit inactivated influenza vaccine. One entry per CDR3 protein, called by TCRdb with MiXCR from the RT-PCR reads. In the table there are roughly 500,000 distinct CDR3 sequences, 16% of which are singletons. Sequences were derived from CD4+ T cells sorted from PBMCs, sampled roughly 24 months after vaccination. The receptors were sampled from a man aged 50-75 years who received an inactivated influenza vaccine. Each CDR3 is given with its conserved first and last residue. The D gene is left open where the match is weak. Expanded clones get a size class; other rows say once, few or many, or leave the size out.

>.|TRBV12-3/TRBV12-4|TRBJ2-3|.
CASSLNTGFTDTQYF
TGTGCCAGCAGTTTAAATACAGGGTTCACAGATACGCAGTATTTT
>.|TRBV10-3|TRBJ1-2|.
CAIRAWDNSYGYTF
TGTGCCATCAGGGCCTGGGACAATTCCTATGGCTACACCTTC
>.|TRBV20-1|TRBJ1-2|.
CSASRQDINYGYTF
TGCAGTGCTAGTAGGCAGGATATTAACTATGGCTACACCTTC
>.|TRBV6-2/TRBV6-3|TRBJ1-6|.
CASSYGGSYNSPLHF
TGTGCCAGCAGTTACGGGGGTTCCTATAATTCACCCCTCCACTTT
>few|TRBV5-1|TRBJ2-7|.
CASSPDGQTYEQYF
TGCGCCAGCAGCCCGGACGGCCAGACCTACGAGCAGTACTTC
>few|TRBV20-1|TRBJ2-3|.
CSPASTDTQYF
TGCAGCCCGGCTAGCACAGATACGCAGTATTTT
>few|TRBV9|TRBJ2-1|TRBD2
CASSGTSGNNEQFF
TGTGCCAGCAGCGGGACTAGCGGGAACAATGAGCAGTTCTTC
>many|TRBV7-2|TRBJ2-1|TRBD2
CASSLASGRAPGNEQFF
TGTGCCAGCAGCTTAGCGAGCGGGAGGGCCCCGGGCAATGAGCAGTTCTTC
>few|TRBV4-3|TRBJ1-4|TRBD1
CASSQEVTRGGEKLFF
TGCGCCAGCAGCCAAGAAGTAACCAGGGGGGGTGAAAAACTGTTTTTT
>.|TRBV7-2|TRBJ1-4|.
CASSPQGGFGEKLFF
TGTGCCAGCAGCCCGCAGGGCGGGTTCGGTGAAAAACTGTTTTTT